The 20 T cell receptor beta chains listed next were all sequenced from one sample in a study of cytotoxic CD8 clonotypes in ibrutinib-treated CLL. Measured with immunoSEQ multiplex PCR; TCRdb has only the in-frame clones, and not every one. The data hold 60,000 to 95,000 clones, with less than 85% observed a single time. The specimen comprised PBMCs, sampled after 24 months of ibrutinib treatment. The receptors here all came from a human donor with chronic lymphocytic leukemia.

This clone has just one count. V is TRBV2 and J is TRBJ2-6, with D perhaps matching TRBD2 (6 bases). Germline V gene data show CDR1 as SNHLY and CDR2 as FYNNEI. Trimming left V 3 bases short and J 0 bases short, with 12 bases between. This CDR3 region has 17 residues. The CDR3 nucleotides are TGTGCCAGCAGTGACCTTAGCGGACCCTCTGGGGCCAACGTCCTGACTTTC. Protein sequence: CASSDLSGPSGANVLTF.

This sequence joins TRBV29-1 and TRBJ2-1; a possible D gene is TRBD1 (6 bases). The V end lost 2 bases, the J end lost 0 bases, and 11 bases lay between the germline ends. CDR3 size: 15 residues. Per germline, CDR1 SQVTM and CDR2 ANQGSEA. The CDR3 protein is CSVERLGGSYNEQFF. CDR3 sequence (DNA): TGCAGCGTTGAACGTTTAGGGGGCTCCTACAATGAGCAGTTCTTC.

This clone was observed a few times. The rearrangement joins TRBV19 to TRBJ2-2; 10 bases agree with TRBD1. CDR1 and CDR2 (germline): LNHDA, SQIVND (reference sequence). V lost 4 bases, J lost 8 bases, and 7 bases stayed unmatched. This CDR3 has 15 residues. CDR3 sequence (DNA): TGTGCCAGTAGTACTGAGACAGGGGGCTCAGGGGAGCTGTTTTTT. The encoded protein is CASSTETGGSGELFF. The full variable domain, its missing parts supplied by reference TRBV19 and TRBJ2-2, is DGGITQSPKYLFRKEGQNVTLSCEQNLNHDAMYWYRQDPGQGLRLIYYSQIVNDFQKGDIAEGYSVSREKKESFPLTVTSAQKNPTAFYLCASSTETGGSGELFFGEGSRLTVL.

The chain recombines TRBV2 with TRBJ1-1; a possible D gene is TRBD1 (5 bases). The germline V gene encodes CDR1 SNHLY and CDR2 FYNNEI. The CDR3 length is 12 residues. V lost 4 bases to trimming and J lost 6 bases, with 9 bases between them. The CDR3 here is CASSAGQAEAFF. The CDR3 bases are TGTGCCAGCAGTGCGGGGCAGGCTGAAGCTTTCTTT.

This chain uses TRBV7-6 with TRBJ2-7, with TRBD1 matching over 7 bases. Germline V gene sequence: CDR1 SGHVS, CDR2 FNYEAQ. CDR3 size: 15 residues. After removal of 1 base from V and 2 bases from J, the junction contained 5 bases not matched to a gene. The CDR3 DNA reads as TGTGCCAGCAGCTTAGACAGGGGAACAACCTACGAGCAGTACTTC. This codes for CASSLDRGTTYEQYF. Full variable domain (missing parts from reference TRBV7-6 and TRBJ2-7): GAGVSQSPRYKVTKRGQDVALRCDPISGHVSLYWYRQALGQGPEFLTYFNYEAQQDKSGLPNDRFSAERPEGSISTLTIQRTEQRDSAMYRCASSLDRGTTYEQYFGPGTRLTVT.

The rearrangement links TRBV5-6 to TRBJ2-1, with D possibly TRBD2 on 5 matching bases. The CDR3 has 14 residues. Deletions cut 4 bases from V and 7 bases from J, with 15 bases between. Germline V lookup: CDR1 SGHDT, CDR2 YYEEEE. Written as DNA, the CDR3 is TGTGCCAGCAGCCCCGGGGTAGGGCGGAATGAGCAGTTCTTC. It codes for CASSPGVGRNEQFF.

The CDR3: CASSEPLTYGYTF. Written as DNA, the CDR3 is TGTGCCAGCAGTGAACCCCTAACCTATGGCTACACCTTC. The chain couples TRBV2 to TRBJ1-2, with D unclear. The germline V and J ends were trimmed by 2 bases and 4 bases, with 8 bases remaining between them. Germline-derived CDR1 and CDR2 are SNHLY and FYNNEI. CDR3 length: 13 residues.

Here the CDR3 DNA reads TGTGCCAGCAGCGTAGATGCAGGGGCGAGGGGCGAAGCTTTCTTT. Its protein product is CASSVDAGARGEAFF. The V gene is TRBV9, the J gene TRBJ1-1; D might be TRBD1 (6 bases). Germline V gives CDR1 SGDLS, CDR2 YYNGEE. The CDR3 totals 15 residues. Trimming removed 0 bases from V and 8 bases from J, with 17 bases in between.

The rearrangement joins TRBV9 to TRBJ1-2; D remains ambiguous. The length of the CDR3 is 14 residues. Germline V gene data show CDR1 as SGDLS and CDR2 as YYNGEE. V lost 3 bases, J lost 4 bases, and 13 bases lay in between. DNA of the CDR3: TGTGCCAGCAGCGCCCCTGGACCGAGCTATGGCTACACCTTC. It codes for CASSAPGPSYGYTF.

The CDR3 reads CASNPTRGPYNEQFF. As DNA, the CDR3 is TGTGCCAGCAACCCGACTAGAGGTCCCTACAATGAGCAGTTCTTC. The chain recombines TRBV6-1 with TRBJ2-1; weak D call: TRBD2 (6 bases). The CDR3 is 15 amino acids. Looked up from germline, CDR1 is MNHNS and CDR2 is SASEGT. Between the trimmed V and J ends, which lost 7 bases and 2 bases, there was a span of 15 bases.

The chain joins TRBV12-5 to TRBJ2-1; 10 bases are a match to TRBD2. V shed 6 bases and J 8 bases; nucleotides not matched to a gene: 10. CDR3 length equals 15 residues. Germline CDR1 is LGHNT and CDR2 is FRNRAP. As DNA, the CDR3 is TGTGCTAGTGGCCCGGGACTAGCGTGGGGCGATGAGCAGTTCTTC. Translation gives CASGPGLAWGDEQFF.

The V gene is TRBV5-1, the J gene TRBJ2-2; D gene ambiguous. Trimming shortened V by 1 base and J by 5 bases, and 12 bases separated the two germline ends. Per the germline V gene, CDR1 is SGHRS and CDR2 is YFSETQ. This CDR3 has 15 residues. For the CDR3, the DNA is TGCGCCAGCAGCTTGAAAGGTTCACTAACCGGGGAGCTGTTTTTT. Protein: CASSLKGSLTGELFF.

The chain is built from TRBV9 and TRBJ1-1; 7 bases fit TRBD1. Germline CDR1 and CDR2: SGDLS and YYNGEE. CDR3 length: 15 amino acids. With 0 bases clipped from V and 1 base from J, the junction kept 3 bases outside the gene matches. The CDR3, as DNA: TGTGCCAGCAGCGTAGACCGGGACAGGAACACTGAAGCTTTCTTT. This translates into CASSVDRDRNTEAFF.

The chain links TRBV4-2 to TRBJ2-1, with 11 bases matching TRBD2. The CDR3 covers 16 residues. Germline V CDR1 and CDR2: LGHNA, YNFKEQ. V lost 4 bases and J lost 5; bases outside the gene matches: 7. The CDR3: CASSPGSGLADNEQFF. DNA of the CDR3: TGTGCCAGCAGCCCGGGATCGGGACTAGCGGACAATGAGCAGTTCTTC.

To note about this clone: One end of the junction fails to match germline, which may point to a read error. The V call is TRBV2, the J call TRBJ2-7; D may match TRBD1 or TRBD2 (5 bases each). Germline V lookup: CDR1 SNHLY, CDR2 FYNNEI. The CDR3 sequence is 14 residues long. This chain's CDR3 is CASILDGTAYEQCF. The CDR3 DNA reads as TGTGCCAGCATTCTGGACGGGACCGCCTACGAGCAGTGCTTC.

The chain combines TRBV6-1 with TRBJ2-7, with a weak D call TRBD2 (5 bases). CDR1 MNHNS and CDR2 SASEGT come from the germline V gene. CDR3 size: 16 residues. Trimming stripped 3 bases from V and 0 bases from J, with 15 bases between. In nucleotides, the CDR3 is TGTGCCAGCAGTGATGGCCGGGGATGGGGCTCCTACGAGCAGTACTTC. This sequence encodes CASSDGRGWGSYEQYF.

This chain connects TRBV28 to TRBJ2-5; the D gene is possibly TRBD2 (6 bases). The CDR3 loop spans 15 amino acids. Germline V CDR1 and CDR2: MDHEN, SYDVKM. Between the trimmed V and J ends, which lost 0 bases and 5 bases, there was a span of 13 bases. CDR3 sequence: CASSLWAGSTETQYF. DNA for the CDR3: TGTGCCAGCAGTTTATGGGCGGGAAGTACGGAGACCCAGTACTTC.

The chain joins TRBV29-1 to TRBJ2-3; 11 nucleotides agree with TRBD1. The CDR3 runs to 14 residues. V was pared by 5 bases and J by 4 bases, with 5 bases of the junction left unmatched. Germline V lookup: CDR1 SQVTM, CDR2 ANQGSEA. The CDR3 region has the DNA TGCAGCGTTTTACGGACAGGGGGCCCAGATACGCAGTATTTT. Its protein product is CSVLRTGGPDTQYF.

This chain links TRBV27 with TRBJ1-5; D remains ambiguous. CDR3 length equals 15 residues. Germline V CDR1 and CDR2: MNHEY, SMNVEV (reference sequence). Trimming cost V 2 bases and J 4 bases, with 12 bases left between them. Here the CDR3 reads CASSLRHPGNQPQHF. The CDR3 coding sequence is TGTGCCAGCAGTTTAAGACATCCTGGGAATCAGCCCCAGCATTTT.

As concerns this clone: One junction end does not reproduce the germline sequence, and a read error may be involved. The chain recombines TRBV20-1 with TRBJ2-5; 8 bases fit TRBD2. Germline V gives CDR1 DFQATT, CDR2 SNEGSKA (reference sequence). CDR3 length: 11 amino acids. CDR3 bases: TGTGGTACTAGCGGCCAAGAGACCCAGTACTTC. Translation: CGTSGQETQYF.